This TCR beta chain stems from a study of beta chain features in type 1 diabetes. Study-wide context: Analysis included 100 million to 140 million sorted cells drawn from all samples. Study results and limitations: The analysis here could not establish whether HLA type shapes TCRB rearrangement. PCR might preferentially amplify shorter templates, equally in patients and controls. Researchers report that Type 1 diabetes patients had moderately but significantly shorter TCRB CDR3s across all four CD4+ subsets. The naive, central memory and Treg TCRB repertoires of patients appeared to be more similar to one another than those of healthy donors.

The CDR3 is made up of 13 amino acids. V was clipped by 5 bases and J by 4 bases; unmatched bases: 3. Germline lookup yields CDR1 LNHDA and CDR2 SQIVND (reference sequence). Sequenced material consisted of expressed TCRB transcripts (all of the isolated RNA was reverse transcribed). Sequencing used immunoSEQ multiplex PCR; TCRdb keeps in-frame clones, though not all of them. This sample has some 290,000 clones, with less than 30% found just once. This clone was seen only a few times. Its antigen is unidentified. Material: naive CD4+ T cells from blood. The V and J genes are TRBV19 and TRBJ1-2; 8 bases map to TRBD1. This receptor was taken from a woman in her 30s with type 1 diabetes. The CDR3 here is CASSATGAYGYTF. CDR3 bases: TGTGCCAGTAGTGCGACAGGGGCCTATGGCTACACCTTC.